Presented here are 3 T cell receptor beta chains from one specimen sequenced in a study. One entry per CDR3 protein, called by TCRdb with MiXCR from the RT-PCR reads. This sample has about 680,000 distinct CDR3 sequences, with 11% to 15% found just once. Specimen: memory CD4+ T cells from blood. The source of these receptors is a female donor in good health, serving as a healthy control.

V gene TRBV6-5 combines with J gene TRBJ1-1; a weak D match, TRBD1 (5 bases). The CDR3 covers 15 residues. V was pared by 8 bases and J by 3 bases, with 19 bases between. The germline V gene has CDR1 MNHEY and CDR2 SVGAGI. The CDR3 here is CASLGGTGFDTEAFF. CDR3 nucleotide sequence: TGTGCCAGCCTCGGGGGGACGGGCTTCGACACTGAAGCTTTCTTT.

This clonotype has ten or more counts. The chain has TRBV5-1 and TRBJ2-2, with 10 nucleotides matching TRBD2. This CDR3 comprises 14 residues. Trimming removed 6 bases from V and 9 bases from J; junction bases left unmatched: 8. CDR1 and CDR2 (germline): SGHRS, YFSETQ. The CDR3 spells CASIPSSGSRELFF. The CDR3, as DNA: TGCGCCAGCATCCCTTCTAGCGGGAGTCGGGAGCTGTTTTTT.

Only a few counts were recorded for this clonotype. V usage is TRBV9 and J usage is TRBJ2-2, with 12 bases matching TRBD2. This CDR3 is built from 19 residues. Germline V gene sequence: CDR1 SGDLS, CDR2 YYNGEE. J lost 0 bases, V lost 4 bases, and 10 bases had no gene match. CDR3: CASSPQTSGGLANTGELFF. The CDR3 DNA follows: TGTGCCAGCAGCCCTCAGACTAGCGGGGGCCTAGCGAACACCGGGGAGCTGTTTTTT. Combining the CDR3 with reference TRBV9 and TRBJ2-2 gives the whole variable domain DSGVTQTPKHLITATGQRVTLRCSPRSGDLSVYWYQQSLDQGLQFLIQYYNGEERAKGNILERFSAQQFPDLHSELNLSSLELGDSALYFCASSPQTSGGLANTGELFFGEGSRLTVL.